Described below is a single T cell receptor beta chain sequence and its context. What it recognizes is unknown. Assay used: immunoSEQ multiplex PCR; TCRdb lists only in-frame clones, some missing. The sample gives 100,000 to 150,000 clones, around 92% of which show up once; approximately 4.5% is in the top ten. Trimming removed 3 bases from V and 6 bases from J, with 12 bases in between. Germline V gene lookup returns CDR1 SGHTS and CDR2 YDEGEE. The CDR3 sequence is 14 residues long. This entry is derived from a study of T cell responses to AZD1222 COVID-19 vaccine. Study observations and caveats: A mostly white British donor set with more females was recruited, and clonal diversity was possibly underestimated. Just six AZD1222 recipients tested seropositive at baseline. Vaccine-related CD4 TCRs covered spike, predominating at 160-218 and 743-854.

The chain carries TRBV5-8 and TRBJ2-2, with D perhaps given as TRBD1 or TRBD2 (6 bases each). This TCR derives from an adult in good health. Sequencing used peripheral blood, obtained on day 0 of AZD1222 vaccination. The CDR3 region has the DNA TGTGCCAGCAGCTACCTCGGGGGCCCCGGGGAGCTGTTTTTT. As protein: CASSYLGGPGELFF.